The source of this T cell receptor (beta chain) is a study of blood T cell repertoires in COVID-19. About the research overall: There were acute and convalescent COVID-19 samples, and they came from the United States, Italy and Spain.

This clone came up once. Original methodology: The assay estimated nucleated cells by amplifying reference gene primers. Generated by immunoSEQ multiplex PCR, the TCRdb table keeps only in-frame clones and is missing some. V, J and clone size are those of that table, while D and trimming were read from the DNA. The table includes around 250,000 clones, about 82% detected once. Trimming removed 6 bases from V and 0 bases from J, with 8 bases in between. This CDR3 spans 14 amino acids. Germline V gives CDR1 MNHNS, CDR2 SASEGT. Sequencing input: peripheral blood. This TCR derives from a woman older than 75 with COVID-19, enrolled during active disease. J is TRBJ2-2 and V is TRBV6-1, with a possible D match to TRBD2 (5 bases). CDR3 amino acids: CASSGIANTGELFF. For the CDR3, the DNA is TGTGCCAGCAGCGGGATTGCGAACACCGGGGAGCTGTTTTTT.